The rows below give T cell receptor beta chains drawn from one sample of a study of blood T cell repertoires in COVID-19. Profiled with immunoSEQ multiplex PCR; TCRdb holds only in-frame clones, not every one. The repertoire holds 270,000 or so clones, with roughly 88% as singletons. The material sequenced was PBMCs or T cells enriched from blood (not recorded which). The receptors were sampled from a woman aged 35 to 49 with acute COVID-19. Each CDR3 is given with its conserved first and last residue. A D gene is named only where the DNA matches it firmly. The size field is filled for only some rows; it gives once, few, many or a size class.

CDR3nt	CDR3aa	v_gene	abundance	d_gene	j_gene
TGCGCCAGCAGCCTGACAGAGGCCGGGGAGCTGTTTTTT	CASSLTEAGELFF	TRBV5-1	NA	NA	TRBJ2-2
TGTGCCAGCAGCGTAGATCTTAGCTCCTACAATGAGCAGTTCTTC	CASSVDLSSYNEQFF	TRBV9	NA	NA	TRBJ2-1
TGCGCCAGCAGCCAAGAGGCAGCGGGAGAAGATACGCAGTATTTT	CASSQEAAGEDTQYF	TRBV4-3	NA	TRBD2	TRBJ2-3
TGTGCCAGCAGTGTCGGTTCCGGGAACAAAAACATTCAGTACTTC	CASSVGSGNKNIQYF	TRBV9	NA	NA	TRBJ2-4
TGTGCCTCCAGTGGGGGAGGGTACAATGAGCAGTTCTTC	CASSGGGYNEQFF	TRBV10-3	once	TRBD2	TRBJ2-1
TGTGCCTGGAGTGTACGGGGGTTTGAAAAACTGTTTTTT	CAWSVRGFEKLFF	TRBV30	NA	NA	TRBJ1-4
TGTGCCAGCAGCTACAGGGATGGCTACACCTTC	CASSYRDGYTF	TRBV5-6	NA	NA	TRBJ1-2
TGTGCCAGCAGCCTCTGGACAGGGGGCATTACCGGGGAGCTGTTTTTT	CASSLWTGGITGELFF	TRBV3-1/TRBV3-2	once	TRBD1	TRBJ2-2
TGTGCCAGCAGCCCTCGGTACACCGGGGAGCTGTTTTTT	CASSPRYTGELFF	TRBV3-1/TRBV3-2	NA	NA	TRBJ2-2
TGCGCCAGCAGCAGGGGACAGAATGAAAAACTGTTTTTT	CASSRGQNEKLFF	TRBV5-1	NA	TRBD1	TRBJ1-4
TGTGCCAGCAGCCGTATTAGCGGTATGGGAAGAGAGACCCAGTACTTC	CASSRISGMGRETQYF	TRBV7-8	NA	NA	TRBJ2-5
TGTGCCAGCAGCGGGAGTACCTACGAGCAGTACTTC	CASSGSTYEQYF	TRBV7-9	NA	NA	TRBJ2-7
TGTGCCAGCAGGCTACAGGGGGCTGGAGAAAAACTGTTTTTT	CASRLQGAGEKLFF	TRBV27	NA	TRBD1	TRBJ1-4
TGTGCCAGCAGTTTGGGGGGGTCGCTTGAAAAACTGTTTTTT	CASSLGGSLEKLFF	TRBV28	NA	NA	TRBJ1-4
TGTGCCAGCAGCACTAAGGCAGGGCCGAACACTGAAGCTTTCTTT	CASSTKAGPNTEAFF	TRBV21-1	NA	NA	TRBJ1-1
TGCGCCAGCAGTAGGGGCAGGAACACTGAAGCTTTCTTT	CASSRGRNTEAFF	TRBV5-1	NA	NA	TRBJ1-1
TGTGCCAGTATACGGGCGGGGAGCAATCAGCCCCAGCATTTT	CASIRAGSNQPQHF	TRBV19	NA	NA	TRBJ1-5
TGCGCCAGCAGTAGACAGAGCTCCTACAATGAGCAGTTCTTC	CASSRQSSYNEQFF	TRBV10-1	NA	NA	TRBJ2-1
TGTGCCAGCTCGCCCACAGGGAACCCCTATCAGCCCCAGCATTTT	CASSPTGNPYQPQHF	TRBV18	NA	NA	TRBJ1-5
TGCGCCAGCAGATCCGGGACAGCGAACACCGGGGAGCTGTTTTTT	CASRSGTANTGELFF	TRBV4-1	NA	TRBD1	TRBJ2-2
TGCAGCGTTGAACCGGGACAGGGCCTCTACGAGCAGTACTTC	CSVEPGQGLYEQYF	TRBV29-1	few	TRBD1	TRBJ2-7
TGCAGTGCTAGTGATAGTCCAGCCAAAAACATTCAGTACTTC	CSASDSPAKNIQYF	TRBV20-1	once	NA	TRBJ2-4
TGTGCCAGCAGCACAACAGGGGGCACTGAAGCTTTCTTT	CASSTTGGTEAFF	TRBV7-9	NA	TRBD1	TRBJ1-1
TGTGCCAGCAGCGCAGGGGGCGCGGGGGCCAACGTCCTGACTTTC	CASSAGGAGANVLTF	TRBV7-2	NA	TRBD1	TRBJ2-6
TGTGCCAGCAGCTTATCCCCCCGGGGAGTAGCAAACATTCAGTACTTC	CASSLSPRGVANIQYF	TRBV7-6	NA	NA	TRBJ2-4
TGTGCCACCAGTGACCCCGGGACAGAGCAGTTCTTC	CATSDPGTEQFF	TRBV24-1	NA	NA	TRBJ2-1
TGCGCCAGCAGCGCGACAGGGTACCGAGAGACCCAGTACTTC	CASSATGYRETQYF	TRBV5-1	NA	TRBD1	TRBJ2-5
TGTGCCAGCTCACCCCGACAGGGGGCGAATGAGCAGTTCTTC	CASSPRQGANEQFF	TRBV18	NA	TRBD1	TRBJ2-1
TGCGCCAGCAGCTTGGGGGACAGGGTCGGCTACACCTTC	CASSLGDRVGYTF	TRBV5-1	once	TRBD1	TRBJ1-2
TGTGCCAGCAGCACGACTAGCGGGGCCTACAATGAGCAGTTCTTC	CASSTTSGAYNEQFF	TRBV7-9	once	TRBD2	TRBJ2-1
TGTGCCACACACAGGGGATATGGCTACACCTTC	CATHRGYGYTF	TRBV7-9	NA	TRBD1	TRBJ1-2
TGCGCCAGCAGCAGGGGTACTAATGAAAAACTGTTTTTT	CASSRGTNEKLFF	TRBV5-1	NA	NA	TRBJ1-4
TGTGCCAGCAGCTCGGGACTAGCGGGGGGGCCCACAGATACGCAGTATTTT	CASSSGLAGGPTDTQYF	TRBV5-4	NA	TRBD2	TRBJ2-3
TGTGCCAGCAGCACCGGGTCCACCGGGTCCACCGGGGAGCTGTTTTTT	CASSTGSTGSTGELFF	TRBV21-1	NA	NA	TRBJ2-2
TGTGCCAGCAGTTCTTTTGAGGGACTAGCGGGAGCATACAATGAGCAGTTCTTC	CASSSFEGLAGAYNEQFF	TRBV6-2/TRBV6-3	NA	TRBD2	TRBJ2-1
TGTGCCACCAGTGGCTGGGGCCATGAGCAGTTCTTC	CATSGWGHEQFF	TRBV24-1	NA	NA	TRBJ2-1
TGTGCCAGCAGCCAAGTAGAAGATACGCAGTATTTT	CASSQVEDTQYF	TRBV3-1/TRBV3-2	few	NA	TRBJ2-3
TGTGCCAGCAGTTTGGACAGGGGGTCAAATTCACCCCTCCACTTT	CASSLDRGSNSPLHF	TRBV28	many	TRBD1	TRBJ1-6
TGTGCCACAGTAGGAGAACAGGGTTTGCGGGATACGCAGTATTTT	CATVGEQGLRDTQYF	TRBV28	once	NA	TRBJ2-3
TGTGCCAGCAGTTTATCCTCGACAGGGGTAGACTACGAGCAGTACTTC	CASSLSSTGVDYEQYF	TRBV28	NA	TRBD1	TRBJ2-7
TGTGCCAGCAGCTTAGAAATGTCACAGGATTACGAGCAGTACTTC	CASSLEMSQDYEQYF	TRBV7-8	NA	NA	TRBJ2-7